One and the same sample provided the 25 T cell receptor beta chains below, sequenced in a study of Graves' ophthalmopathy and Graves' hyperthyroidism. From RNA, the CDR3 regions of TCR beta chains were amplified and sequenced. Scientists carried out first-round RT-PCR using HTBI primers and then a second-round multiplex PCR. TCRdb reprocessed the multiplex PCR reads via MiXCR and lists one record per CDR3 protein. The table has over a million distinct CDR3 sequences, about two fifths seen once. Sequences were obtained from peripheral blood or thyroid tissue (not recorded which). Source of these receptors: an adult man with Graves' hyperthyroidism.

At least ten counts were recorded for this clonotype. V gene TRBV9 combines with J gene TRBJ1-1; TRBD1 aligns across 8 bases. The CDR3 length is 17 residues. Per germline, CDR1 SGDLS and CDR2 YYNGEE. The junction had 11 bases not matched to a gene; V was cut back by 0 bases and J by 4 bases. The CDR3 sequence is CASSVGASVTGGTEAFF. In nucleotides, the CDR3 is TGTGCCAGCAGCGTAGGAGCCTCGGTAACAGGGGGCACTGAAGCTTTCTTT.

The rearrangement uses TRBV12-3 or TRBV12-4 and TRBJ1-1, with 9 bases aligning to TRBD1. CDR3 size: 15 residues. With 7 bases clipped from V and 6 bases from J, the junction kept 12 bases outside the gene matches. CDR3 sequence reads: CASNQGQGDGAEAFF. In nucleotides, the CDR3 is TGTGCCAGCAATCAGGGACAGGGTGATGGGGCTGAAGCTTTCTTT.

This clonotype appeared many times. V usage is TRBV7-2 and J usage is TRBJ1-2, with D tentatively TRBD1 (6 bases). V gave up 3 bases and J gave up 0 bases, with 14 bases separating them. This CDR3 contains 16 residues. The germline V gene has CDR1 SGHTA and CDR2 FQGNSA. The CDR3 region is CASSFGGRATNYGYTF. CDR3 DNA sequence: TGTGCCAGCAGCTTTGGGGGCCGAGCAACTAACTATGGCTACACCTTC.

The chain links TRBV20-1 to TRBJ1-1, with a tentative D call TRBD1 (5 bases). Germline V gene sequence: CDR1 DFQATT, CDR2 SNEGSKA (reference sequence). The CDR3 runs to 15 residues. Trimming cost V 4 bases and J 0 bases, with 15 bases left between them. CDR3 protein: CSANIRRGLNTEAFF. The DNA for the CDR3 is TGCAGTGCTAATATTCGGAGGGGCTTGAACACTGAAGCTTTCTTT.

The chain has TRBV7-3 and TRBJ1-2; tentative D call: TRBD1 (5 bases). Germline loops: CDR1 SGHTA, CDR2 FQGTGA. V was trimmed by 4 bases and J by 8 bases, leaving 26 bases between them. CDR3 length: 17 residues. The CDR3 DNA is TGTGCCAGCAGCTCATCCCGCGGGAAAGGGGAGAGTCGGGGCTACACCTTC. It encodes CASSSSRGKGESRGYTF.

The chain employs TRBV29-1 and TRBJ1-1; 8 nucleotides agree with TRBD1. V lost 7 bases and J lost 4; bases outside the gene matches: 14. CDR3 length equals 15 residues. Per germline, CDR1 SQVTM and CDR2 ANQGSEA. Here the CDR3 DNA reads TGCAGCGCCAGCAGGAAAACAGGGGGGAGCACTGAAGCTTTCTTT. It is translated as CSASRKTGGSTEAFF.

The V call is TRBV6-2 or TRBV6-3, the J call TRBJ1-5, with D unresolved. In germline, CDR1 is MNHEY, CDR2 SVGEGT. Between the trimmed V and J ends, which lost 6 bases and 0 bases, there was a span of 12 bases. The CDR3 consists of 15 residues. CDR3 DNA sequence: TGTGCCAGCAGAGAACTTAGGGATAGCAATCAGCCCCAGCATTTT. Translated: CASRELRDSNQPQHF.

This clonotype showed up just once. At one of its ends the junction is not consistent with the germline gene, which may arise from a read error. This chain uses TRBV5-1 with TRBJ2-2, with 14 bases lining up with TRBD2. CDR3 length: 18 amino acids. Germline V gene lookup returns CDR1 SGHRS and CDR2 YFSETQ. CDR3 residues: CASSWGLAGVRNNGELFF. The CDR3 bases are TGCGCCAGCAGCTGGGGACTAGCGGGAGTAAGAAACAACGGGGAGCTGTTTTTT.

There are a few counts of this clonotype. The rearrangement joins TRBV2 to TRBJ2-5; the match to TRBD1 covers 8 bases. CDR3 length: 13 amino acids. The junction had 9 bases not matched to a gene; V was cut back by 9 bases and J by 6 bases. In germline, CDR1 is SNHLY, CDR2 FYNNEI. The CDR3 is CASEDRGGKTQYF. For the CDR3, the DNA is TGTGCCAGTGAAGACAGGGGCGGGAAGACCCAGTACTTC.

This chain links TRBV12-3 or TRBV12-4 with TRBJ1-5, with 8 bases lining up with TRBD1. The CDR3 has 17 residues. Trimming removed 1 base from V and 5 bases from J; junction bases left unmatched: 10. The CDR3 DNA reads TGTGCCAGCAGTTTAGGGCAAGGGACAGGAGGGGATCAGCCCCAGCATTTT. Protein sequence: CASSLGQGTGGDQPQHF.

This clonotype was picked up a small number of times. The gene calls are TRBV7-9 and TRBJ1-4; the D gene is possibly TRBD1 (5 bases). The V and J ends lost 5 bases and 6 bases respectively, with 13 bases between them. The CDR3 has 14 residues. Germline CDR1 reads SEHNR; CDR2 reads FQNEAQ (reference sequence). The CDR3 sequence is CASSKARGDEKLFF. The CDR3 DNA follows: TGTGCCAGCAGCAAGGCGAGGGGCGATGAAAAACTGTTTTTT.

V and J are TRBV25-1 and TRBJ1-3; 9 positions agree with TRBD1. V was clipped by 4 bases and J by 0 bases; unmatched bases: 16. This CDR3 is built from 20 residues. CDR1 is MGHDK, CDR2 SYGVNS, per germline. As DNA, the CDR3 is TGTGCCAGCAGTGCCCGACCGGGACAGGGCGCCTTCAGCTCTGGAAACACCATATATTTT. The encoded protein is CASSARPGQGAFSSGNTIYF.

With respect to this clonotype: As the CDR3 is not closed by the conserved phenylalanine or tryptophan, this likely results from a read error. The limits of the CDR3 on the DNA are not certain, so only TCRdb's listed CDR3 is given. This sequence joins TRBV7-9 and TRBJ2-6. Germline CDR1 SEHNR, CDR2 FQNEAQ (reference sequence). The length of the CDR3 is 10 amino acids, counting both ends. The CDR3 is CASSLASGTS.

This clonotype was counted a single time. The chain recombines TRBV12-3 or TRBV12-4 with TRBJ1-1; 7 positions agree with TRBD1. The junction had 19 bases not matched to a gene; V was cut back by 5 bases and J by 7 bases. CDR3 length: 17 amino acids. The CDR3 region has the DNA TGTGCCAGCAGTCCCAGGGGGGTGGAGGACGGACGATGTGAAGCTTTCTTT. Translation: CASSPRGVEDGRCEAFF.

To note about this clonotype: The CDR3 end shows no conserved phenylalanine or tryptophan, and so a read error is likely. The DNA is omitted, as the CDR3 cannot be located on it reliably, and the CDR3 follows TCRdb's listing. The V gene is TRBV3-1, the J gene TRBJ1-4; the DNA was not used to check the table's D call, TRBD1. The CDR3 region is 9 residues in length, termini included. Germline CDR1 LGHDT, CDR2 YNNKEL (reference sequence). Here the CDR3 reads CASSPGEAV.

V gene TRBV3-1 combines with J gene TRBJ2-5; a weak D match, TRBD1 (6 bases). V lost 2 bases, J lost 2 bases, and 12 bases lay in between. The CDR3 extends over 15 amino acids. Germline V CDR1 and CDR2: LGHDT, YNNKEL (reference sequence). As DNA, the CDR3 is TGTGCCAGCAGCCAACTGAGACAGGTTCAAGAGACCCAGTACTTC. Translating gives CASSQLRQVQETQYF.

This clonotype was seen a handful of times. V and J are TRBV27 and TRBJ1-5; no clear D. Trimming took 5 bases from V and 9 from J, leaving 23 bases between them. Germline CDR1 and CDR2: MNHEY and SMNVEV (reference sequence). CDR3 length equals 16 residues. CDR3 nucleotide sequence: TGTGCCAGCAGTCCGACGTCCGGACGGTTCCCGGGGCCCCAGCATTTT. Encoded protein: CASSPTSGRFPGPQHF.

In DNA, the CDR3 is TGCAGTGCTGGGGGACAGGCGGGATCACCCCTCCACTTT. This sequence encodes CSAGGQAGSPLHF. V and J are TRBV20-1 and TRBJ1-6; TRBD1 matches at 8 bases. From germline, CDR1 is DFQATT and CDR2 SNEGSKA (reference sequence). The CDR3 contains 13 residues. J lost 10 bases, V lost 5 bases, and 7 bases had no gene match.

This clonotype has a count of ten or more. Written as DNA, the CDR3 is TGCAGTGCCTTGAGGGGGCCTAAATACGAGCAGTACTTC. As protein: CSALRGPKYEQYF. The chain recombines TRBV20-1 with TRBJ2-7; 7 bases match TRBD1. The CDR3 loop spans 13 amino acids. V lost 6 bases to trimming and J lost 4 bases; unmatched junction nucleotides: 9. From germline, CDR1 is DFQATT and CDR2 SNEGSKA (reference sequence).

This clonotype has ten or more counts. The V and J genes are TRBV10-1 and TRBJ2-7; D is perhaps TRBD1 or TRBD2 (6 bases each). CDR1 is WNHNN, CDR2 SYGVQD, per germline (reference sequence). The CDR3 sequence is 15 residues long. Trimming cost V 0 bases and J 4 bases, with 13 bases left between them. The CDR3 sequence: CASSESTGATYEQYF. The DNA for the CDR3 is TGCGCCAGCAGTGAGTCGACGGGGGCGACTTACGAGCAGTACTTC.

This clonotype was seen ten or more times. The J gene is TRBJ1-6, the V gene TRBV5-5; unclear D gene. The CDR3 contains 16 residues. V was trimmed by 4 bases and J by 7 bases, leaving 18 bases between them. Germline loops: CDR1 SGHKS, CDR2 YYEKEE (reference sequence). The CDR3 region has the DNA TGTGCCAGCAGCAATGAAGAAGGTTGGACGAATTCACCCCTCCACTTT. As protein: CASSNEEGWTNSPLHF.

A few counts support this clonotype. V gene TRBV12-3 or TRBV12-4 combines with J gene TRBJ2-7, with 11 bases that match TRBD2. The CDR3 totals 13 residues. V lost 4 bases and J lost 12; bases outside the gene matches: 8. The CDR3 loop is CASSSVAGGLRYF. The CDR3 DNA sequence: TGTGCCAGCAGTTCCGTAGCGGGAGGGCTGAGGTACTTC.

The chain is built from TRBV10-3 and TRBJ1-4, with 10 bases lining up with TRBD1. The germline V gene encodes CDR1 ENHRY and CDR2 SYGVKD. V was clipped by 4 bases and J by 5 bases; unmatched bases: 10. The CDR3 contains 17 residues. The CDR3: CAISAGAGTGANEKLFF. The CDR3 DNA reads as TGTGCCATCAGTGCCGGCGCCGGGACAGGGGCAAATGAAAAACTGTTTTTT.

This clonotype has just one count. V and J are TRBV2 and TRBJ2-7; D unresolved. This CDR3 region has 15 residues. Germline CDR1 SNHLY, CDR2 FYNNEI. The V gene lost 5 bases and the J gene lost 4 bases, with 18 bases spanning the gap. Written as DNA, the CDR3 is TGTGCCAGCAGTTTAGGGTCAGGCCTATATTACGAGCAGTACTTC. Its protein product is CASSLGSGLYYEQYF.

A remark on this clonotype: With a much larger clone just one base away, this may be a read error. This is likely a read error, given that the CDR3 carries no conserved phenylalanine or tryptophan at its end. The chain recombines TRBV2 with TRBJ1-1; tentative D call: TRBD1 (5 bases). In germline, CDR1 is SNHLY, CDR2 FYNNEI. V was cut by 3 bases and J by 6 bases, with 14 bases left in between. The CDR3 runs to 14 residues. The CDR3 loop is CASSELGGGSEAFV. For the CDR3, the DNA is TGTGCCAGCAGTGAGCTCGGCGGGGGTTCTGAAGCTTTCGTT.